This T cell receptor (beta chain) was retrieved from a study of blood T cell repertoires in COVID-19. Study details: Material from acute and convalescent COVID-19 was sourced from the United States, Italy and Spain. From T cells, B-cell-depleted T cells, or PBMCs came the material, which was cDNA or gDNA.

In the original analysis: Nucleated cell counts were estimated from reference gene primer amplification. Only in-frame clones appear in the TCRdb table, and some are missing; sequencing was by immunoSEQ multiplex PCR. V, J and clone size were drawn from that table, and D and trimming were deduced from the DNA. The sample comprises under 150,000 clones, 75% to 90% of which are singletons, and roughly 4.4% rests with the top ten. This clonotype was obtained from a woman in her forties or fifties with acute or convalescent COVID-19. The sample was peripheral blood.

The CDR3 spells CASQQGANEKLFF. The CDR3 DNA is TGTGCCAGTCAACAGGGTGCTAATGAAAAACTGTTTTTT. The rearrangement joins TRBV7-9 to TRBJ1-4, with a tentative D call TRBD1 (6 bases). The germline V and J ends were trimmed by 9 bases and 3 bases, with 11 bases remaining between them. Germline V gene sequence: CDR1 SEHNR, CDR2 FQNEAQ (reference sequence). CDR3 length: 13 amino acids. The variable domain in full, with the rest retrieved from reference TRBV7-9 and TRBJ1-4, is DTGVSQNPRHKITKRGQNVTFRCDPISEHNRLYWYRQTLGQGPEFLTYFQNEAQLEKSRLLSDRFSAERPKGSFSTLEIQRTEQGDSAMYLCASQQGANEKLFFGSGTQLSVL.